This T cell receptor beta chain emerged from a study of CD8+ T cells in alopecia areata. RNA was isolated and reverse transcribed to cDNA, the sequencing template. Here immunoSEQ multiplex PCR was the method, and the copy in TCRdb shows in-frame clones only, minus some. The sample records 110,000 or so clones, 56% being singletons. The CDR3 loop spans 14 amino acids. Germline V CDR1 and CDR2: GTSNPN, SVGIG (reference sequence). V was pared by 7 bases and J by 4 bases, with 19 bases between. Regarding treatment: oral pan-JAK inhibitor, 5-10 mg twice daily. The sequence was obtained from a human donor with alopecia areata. The V gene is TRBV30, the J gene TRBJ1-2, with D hard to call. The sample consisted of CD4+ T cells sorted from blood, taken at week 24, from a patient treated with tofacitinib. The CDR3 loop is CASIPLDISYGYTF. The DNA of the CDR3 is TGTGCCTCGATTCCCCTAGACATTTCCTATGGCTACACCTTC.